This record concerns one T cell receptor beta chain sequence. The antigen remains unidentified. V shed 4 bases, J shed 5 bases, and the junction held 5 bases outside the gene matches. Per the germline V gene, CDR1 is MGHRA and CDR2 is YSYEKL. The CDR3 has 16 residues. Expressed TCRB transcripts were sequenced after all isolated RNA was converted to cDNA. Sequencing was performed with immunoSEQ multiplex PCR; in TCRdb, only in-frame clones are kept and a portion is missing. This sample carries around 500,000 clones, approximately 10% of them seen once, and the ten largest clones take 0.046%. The sample originates from a study of beta chain features in type 1 diabetes. Study outcomes and limitations: Amplification by PCR could prefer shorter templates, with the same effect in patients and controls. Type 1 diabetes patients had fewer VDJ junction insertions and more deletions. All four CD4+ subsets of Type 1 diabetes patients contained TCRB CDR3s that were moderately but significantly shorter.

This clonotype was obtained from a woman under 30 in good health. This rearrangement joins TRBV4-1 to TRBJ2-4, with TRBD2 identical over 13 bases. The sample taken for sequencing was naive CD4+ T cells from blood. The CDR3 region is CASSLRTSGGQNIQYF. CDR3 nucleotides: TGCGCCAGCAGCCTGCGGACTAGCGGGGGCCAAAACATTCAGTACTTC.